This TCR beta chain was identified during a study of metastatic and nonmetastatic thyroid tumors. Until they underwent thyroid surgery, no patient had received any treatment. Study findings and constraints: Within blood and tumor, benign nodules reportedly had significantly lower TCR beta diversity than malignant thyroid tumors did.

The sample holds a few counts of this clone. Its antigen is as yet unknown. Original methodology: The study took CDR3 differences across clinicopathological groups and made a distant-metastasis classifier for papillary thyroid cancer from them. TCRdb re-called the PCR reads with MiXCR. What appears here as the V and J calls and clone size reflects TCRdb's work, not the paper's. The table shows 17,000 or so clones, with 25% to 30% occurring only once. This CDR3 has 14 amino acids. The germline CDR1 and CDR2 sequences are GTSNPN and SVGIG (reference sequence). J gave up 8 bases and V 2 bases, and 9 bases lay outside the gene matches.

This receptor was identified in a female donor with papillary thyroid cancer or a benign thyroid nodule (not recorded which). Some clones in this sample may be carry-over from other donors' samples. Sequencing was carried out using adjacent normal tissue. The chain uses TRBV30 and TRBJ1-2; the match to TRBD1 covers 9 bases. CDR3 sequence: CAWSFTGTGNGYTF. CDR3 in DNA: TGTGCCTGGAGTTTCACCGGGACAGGGAACGGCTACACCTTC.